These 13 T cell receptor beta chains came from one sample sequenced in a study of regulatory T cells in long-lasting Graves disease (dated by TCRdb to the early 2020s). The intended sense of this specimen's time point label: persistent/refractory GD, antithyroid drugs over 5 years with positive TRAb. For both TCR sequencing and RNA sequencing, RNA was extracted from PBMCs in TRIzol. Library preparation was by multiplex PCR. Sequencing was carried out with an Illumina HiSeq 4000. iRepertoire HTBI primers and Arm-PCR amplification of CDR3 regions were used to construct TCR beta libraries. Clones were called with MiXCR by TCRdb after fastp trimmed the public reads at Q25, and only in-frame beta chains were retained. Rows are combined by CDR3 protein, so each entry shows the most common genes and DNA. The sample includes about 420,000 distinct CDR3 sequences, with 23% observed a single time. Of the sample, roughly 28% falls within the top ten clones.

Source: peripheral blood mononuclear cells (PBMCs), taken when the disease was refractory, from a patient treated with antithyroid drugs. All receptors derive from a female donor with Graves disease.

This clonotype was seen repeatedly, ten times or more. The chain employs TRBV2 and TRBJ2-7, with TRBD1 matching over 8 bases. Unmatched junction bases numbered 7, after V lost 4 bases and J lost 5 bases. The CDR3 sequence is 14 residues long. CDR1 SNHLY and CDR2 FYNNEI come from the germline V gene. The CDR3 protein is CASSADRGTDEQYF. CDR3 nucleotide sequence: TGTGCCAGCAGTGCCGACAGGGGAACCGACGAGCAGTACTTC.

J is TRBJ1-5 and V is TRBV4-3, with 8 bases that match TRBD1. This CDR3 region has 17 residues. The V segment lost 1 base and the J segment 0 bases; nucleotides outside the gene matches: 5. Germline CDR1 reads LGHNA; CDR2 reads YSLEER. CDR3 in amino acids: CASSQGTGSYSNQPQHF. CDR3 coding DNA: TGCGCCAGCAGCCAAGGGACAGGGAGTTATAGCAATCAGCCCCAGCATTTT.

This chain links TRBV12-3 or TRBV12-4 with TRBJ1-1; D not resolved. The CDR3 has 13 residues. The ends were cut back, 5 bases at V and 11 bases at J, with 18 bases in the middle. The CDR3 loop reads CASSPRPLLGAFF. The CDR3 bases are TGTGCCAGCAGTCCCCGACCGCTACTAGGGGCTTTCTTT.

This clonotype has a handful of counts. The V call is TRBV28, the J call TRBJ2-2; D is perhaps TRBD2 (5 bases). V was shortened by 6 bases and J by 5 bases, with 22 bases between the two germline ends. From germline, CDR1 is MDHEN and CDR2 SYDVKM. CDR3 size: 17 residues. DNA of the CDR3: TGTGCCAGCAGCAGCCCATTTGGGTTAGCGCCAACCGGGGAGCTGTTTTTT. Residues: CASSSPFGLAPTGELFF.

V usage is TRBV15 and J usage is TRBJ2-7, with 8 bases matching TRBD1. This CDR3 has 14 residues. The V gene's germline CDR1 is LNHNV and CDR2 YYDKDF (reference sequence). After removal of 4 bases from V and 2 bases from J, the junction contained 4 bases not matched to a gene. In nucleotides, the CDR3 is TGTGCCACCAGCACCTCGACAGGGGCCTACGAGCAGTACTTC. It specifies CATSTSTGAYEQYF. Full variable domain (outside the CDR3, taken from reference TRBV15 and TRBJ2-7): DAMVIQNPRYQVTQFGKPVTLSCSQTLNHNVMYWYQQKSSQAPKLLFHYYDKDFNNEADTPDNFQSRRPNTSFCFLDIRSPGLGDTAMYLCATSTSTGAYEQYFGPGTRLTVT.

This clonotype was observed a few times. The chain couples TRBV13 to TRBJ2-7; no clear D gene. Germline assignment: CDR1 PRHDT and CDR2 FYEKMQ (reference sequence). The CDR3 spans 13 residues. The V end was cut by 5 bases, the J end by 2 bases, with 10 bases between. DNA for the CDR3: TGTGCCAGCAGCCACCCCCCTGCCTACGAGCAGTACTTC. Amino acid sequence: CASSHPPAYEQYF.

J is TRBJ2-2 and V is TRBV2; perhaps TRBD2 as D (5 bases). The V gene's germline CDR1 is SNHLY and CDR2 FYNNEI. This CDR3 is 16 amino acids long. The V end lost 6 bases, the J end lost 3 bases, and 17 bases lay between the germline ends. CDR3 loop: CASRAGPIVDTGELFF. DNA for the CDR3: TGTGCCAGCAGGGCGGGTCCTATAGTCGACACCGGGGAGCTGTTTTTT.

This rearrangement joins TRBV6-1 to TRBJ2-7; D remains unclear. Germline V gene sequence: CDR1 MNHNS, CDR2 SASEGT. The CDR3 is made up of 14 amino acids. V lost 5 bases and J lost 3, with 14 bases in between. In DNA, the CDR3 is TGTGCCAGCAGTCCGTTGGCGGAGATCTACGAGCAGTACTTC. Translation gives CASSPLAEIYEQYF.

This rearrangement joins TRBV18 to TRBJ1-2; 8 bases are a match to TRBD1. CDR1 KGHSH and CDR2 LQKENI come from the germline V gene. Trimming cost V 0 bases and J 10 bases; bases outside gene matches: 7. This CDR3 region has 14 residues. CDR3 loop: CASSPPPGGLHYTF. The CDR3 coding sequence is TGTGCCAGCTCACCACCCCCAGGGGGCCTTCACTACACCTTC.

This chain connects TRBV9 to TRBJ1-1; D remains unclear. The CDR3 is 14 amino acids. The germline V and J ends were trimmed by 2 bases and 0 bases, with 8 bases remaining between them. Germline CDR1 and CDR2: SGDLS and YYNGEE. The CDR3: CASSVAQMNTEAFF. In nucleotides, the CDR3 is TGTGCCAGCAGCGTGGCGCAAATGAACACTGAAGCTTTCTTT.

The V call is TRBV25-1, the J call TRBJ1-1; 8 nucleotides agree with TRBD1. The J segment lost 3 bases and the V segment lost 0 bases, leaving 9 bases of the junction unmatched. The CDR3 loop spans 17 amino acids. CDR1 is MGHDK and CDR2 is SYGVNS in the germline V gene. CDR3 DNA: TGTGCCAGCAGTGAATATGGATGGCAGGGGGCTTACACTGAAGCTTTCTTT. This translates into CASSEYGWQGAYTEAFF. The complete variable domain, with remaining parts taken from reference TRBV25-1 and TRBJ1-1, reads EADIYQTPRYLVIGTGKKITLECSQTMGHDKMYWYQQDPGMELHLIHYSYGVNSTEKGDLSSESTVSRIRTEHFPLTLESARPSHTSQYLCASSEYGWQGAYTEAFFGQGTRLTVV.

This clonotype has only a few counts. The J gene is TRBJ2-7, the V gene TRBV5-1; weak D call: TRBD2 (6 bases). Germline CDR1 is SGHRS and CDR2 is YFSETQ. CDR3 length equals 12 residues. The germline V and J ends were trimmed by 6 bases and 7 bases, with 14 bases remaining between them. The CDR3 loop is CASTRERGEQYF. The CDR3 nucleotides are TGCGCCAGCACCCGGGAGCGAGGAGAGCAGTACTTC.

This clonotype was seen a single time. Given a much more abundant clone one base away, this may be a read error. The genes are TRBV2 and TRBJ2-7, with D possibly TRBD2 on 6 matching bases. Germline CDR1 reads SNHLY; CDR2 reads FYNNEI. Deletions cut 4 bases from V and 2 bases from J, with 15 bases between. This CDR3 comprises 15 residues. For the CDR3, the DNA is TGTGCCAGCAGTGGAAGGCGGGATCTAGCCTACGAGCAGTACTTC. It specifies CASSGRRDLAYEQYF.